This TCR beta chain emerged from a study of vaccination and CD4 T cells after COVID-19. At the Johns Hopkins FTIC core, DNA taken from cultured CD4+ T cells was sequenced by way of the Oncomine TCR Beta short-read assay. TCRdb reprocessed the PCR reads with MiXCR, giving one entry per CDR3 protein. The sample has over 10,000 distinct CDR3 sequences, about 64% seen once. The sample's treatment: approximately 9-day PBMC culture with coronavirus spike peptide pools or control peptides (ViraFEST assay). There were positive PCR dates ranging from March to December 2020, all predating US Alpha, Beta and Delta variants. Looked up from germline, CDR1 is SGHDT and CDR2 is YYEEEE. V was clipped by 5 bases and J by 1 base, with 15 bases between them. The CDR3 spans 15 residues. This clonotype was found once. What it binds is not known.

The chain joins TRBV5-6 to TRBJ1-1, with a possible D match to TRBD1 (6 bases). This receptor was taken from a human donor who had recovered from COVID-19. The sample was CD4+ T cells from blood, cultured in vitro. For the CDR3, the DNA is TGTGCCAGCAGGGTCGGGGGACAAGGGAACACTGAAGCTTTCTTT. It encodes CASRVGGQGNTEAFF.